This T cell receptor (beta chain) was sequenced in a study of a mutant IDH1 vaccine in newly diagnosed glioma. Study information: In weeks 1, 3, 5, 7, 11, 15, 19 and 23, patients were vaccinated. Overall study findings and caveats: Immune responses induced by vaccination arose in just under 95% of the patients.

Clones were read by immunoSEQ multiplex PCR, and TCRdb kept only the in-frame ones, dropping some. The sample consists of 12,000 or so clones, around 87% of them appearing once. About this clone itself: Its antigen is undetermined.

Sample time point: week 5, during vaccination. In every dose of vaccine, 300 ug of mutant IDH1 20-mer peptide was given alongside topical imiquimod. Specimen: PBMCs, collected from a glioma patient whose treatment included an IDH1 peptide vaccine. The receptor was isolated from a woman aged 40 to 49 with glioma. Some clones in this sample may be carry-over from other donors' samples.

The CDR3: CAWSGGERGPSTMTPSGGQFF. CDR3 DNA: TGTGCCTGGAGTGGGGGGGAGCGGGGGCCATCTACAATGACTCCATCTGGGGGGCAGTTCTTC. The chain has TRBV30 and TRBJ2-1; 8 nucleotides align to TRBD2. Germline CDR1 and CDR2: GTSNPN and SVGIG (reference sequence). CDR3 length equals 21 residues. V trimming: 1 base; J trimming: 12 bases; junction bases outside the gene matches: 32.